This T cell receptor (beta chain) originates from a study of shared clonotypes between healthy human individuals. Study as a whole: Each donor had three CD4 naive, three CD4 memory, two CD8 naive and one CD8 memory plate.

Worth noting for this clone: Other nucleotide sequences from this sample produce the same CDR3.

The table came from immunoSEQ multiplex PCR; TCRdb's copy has only in-frame clones and leaves some out. The table has about 1.5 million clones, approximately 98% seen once. This sequence originates from a man younger than 45 in good health. The source material was naive CD4+ T cells sorted from blood. Stated subset: CD45RA+ positively selected.

The CDR3 DNA is TGTGCCAGTAGTATACAGACTAACACCGGGGAGCTGTTTTTT. It codes for CASSIQTNTGELFF. The gene calls are TRBV19 and TRBJ2-2, with D uncertain. Germline V CDR1 and CDR2: LNHDA, SQIVND (reference sequence). V was clipped by 2 bases and J by 2 bases, with 6 bases between them. This CDR3 contains 14 residues.